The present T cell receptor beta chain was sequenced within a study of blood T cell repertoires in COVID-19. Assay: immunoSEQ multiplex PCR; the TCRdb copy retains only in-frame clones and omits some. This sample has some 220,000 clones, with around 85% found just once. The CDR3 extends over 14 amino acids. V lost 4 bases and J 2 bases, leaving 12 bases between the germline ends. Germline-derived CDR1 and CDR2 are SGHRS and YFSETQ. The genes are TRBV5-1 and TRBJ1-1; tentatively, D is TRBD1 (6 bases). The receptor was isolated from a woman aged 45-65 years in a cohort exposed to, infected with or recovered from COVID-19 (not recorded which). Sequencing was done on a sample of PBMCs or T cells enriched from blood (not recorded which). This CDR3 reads CASSLGGRNTEAFF. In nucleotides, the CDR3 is TGCGCCAGCAGCCTGGGGGGCAGAAACACTGAAGCTTTCTTT.